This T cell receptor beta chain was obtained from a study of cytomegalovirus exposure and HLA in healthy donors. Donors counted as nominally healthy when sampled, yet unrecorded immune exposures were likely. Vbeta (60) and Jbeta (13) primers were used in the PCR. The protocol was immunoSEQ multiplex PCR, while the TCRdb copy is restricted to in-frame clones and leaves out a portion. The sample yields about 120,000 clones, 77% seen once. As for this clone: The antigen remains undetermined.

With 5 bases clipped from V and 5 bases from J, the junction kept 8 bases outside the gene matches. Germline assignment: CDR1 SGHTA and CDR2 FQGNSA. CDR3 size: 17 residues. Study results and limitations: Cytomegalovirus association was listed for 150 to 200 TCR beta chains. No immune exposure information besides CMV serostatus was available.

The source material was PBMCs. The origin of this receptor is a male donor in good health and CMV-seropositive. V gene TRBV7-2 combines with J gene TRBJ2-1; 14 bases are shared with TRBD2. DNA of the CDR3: TGTGCCAGCAGCCCCAACCGACTAGCGGGGGGGCACAATGAGCAGTTCTTC. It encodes CASSPNRLAGGHNEQFF.